This TCR beta chain was captured in a study of identical twins (dated by TCRdb to about 2016). In terms of the full investigation: To test whether fetal clonotypes persist, this study deep-sequenced TCR alpha and beta repertoires from monozygotic twins, from unrelated adults of various ages, and from cord blood. Replicate twin experiments were performed at different times using different library preparation protocols to rule out contamination.

Library preparation was by 5' RACE. The sequencer listed for this sample is Illumina HiSeq 2000. Template switching introduced a universal primer binding site; the final cDNA contained a unique molecular identifier, enabling accurate counting of TCR cDNA molecules. Specific primers in the conserved constant-segment region were used to synthesize first-strand cDNA for the TCR alpha and beta chains. Each cDNA library was double barcoded, with a SMART-Mk sample barcode plus Illumina barcodes, to control for contamination. TruSeq adapter sequences along with Illumina sample barcodes were introduced in two successive PCR steps. The Illumina HiSeq platform was used with custom primers to sequence TCR alpha and beta cDNA libraries. The study's own analysis went as follows. MiGEC processed the raw reads to extract unique molecular identifiers, while MiXCR was used to determine the CDR3 positions. For each individual, recombination models were inferred using an EM algorithm with the repgenHMM and IGoR tools. Shared clonotype analysis was performed with the tcR package in R, normalizing sharing by the product of cloneset sizes. To study raw recombination without the effects of thymic and clonal selection, out-of-frame nonproductive sequences were analyzed. TCRdb reprocessing: public reads trimmed at Q25 with fastp, clones called with MiXCR, in-frame beta chains kept. Rows with one shared CDR3 protein collapse into an entry with the most common genes and DNA. TCRdb's processing, not the study's, gives the V and J calls here. This sample gives approximately 550,000 distinct CDR3 sequences in total; about 20% of them show up just once. The ten top clones hold approximately 0.52% of the sample.

All donors were healthy Caucasians. The twin cohort comprised three pairs of female monozygotic twins, all aged about 18 to 29 years. Positive isolation kits from Invitrogen were used to isolate the CD4+ and CD8+ T cell populations. Findings and caveats that apply to the study as a whole: Compared with coincidental sharing between unrelated individuals, an excess of low generation-probability sequences was observed among out-of-frame TCR alpha sequences shared between twins. In monozygotic twins, recombination models systematically underestimated out-of-frame TCR alpha sharing, but the models matched the sharing seen between unrelated individuals. Because the same donors could not be followed over many years, the conclusions depended on cross-sectional statistical analysis. Invariant T cells such as MAIT and iNKT could partly confound zero-insertion analyses, though diverse VJ usage argued against this for most clonotypes. Excess twin sharing in beta out-of-frame sequences was weaker because fewer shared sequences lowered the signal-to-noise ratio. Fewer insertions were carried by abundant cord blood beta clonotypes, a similar but weaker trend appeared in young adult naive repertoires, and no such trend appeared in memory repertoires.

The table lists this clonotype with a count of one. Its target antigen remains unknown. Base quality data are lacking; no much larger clone is found one base away. These same data were also listed under a study on yellow fever vaccine responses in identical twins. The second paper further reports: According to the authors, in identical twins the way T cells responded to vaccination appeared partly convergent and partly personalized. Focusing on identical twins, the study followed the T cell clones that responded to the vaccine, and did so with precision.

Input material: CD4+ T cells sorted from blood. The sequence was obtained from a woman between 18 and 30 years old in good health.

The DNA is as follows: TGCGCCAGCAGTTCGGGAGAAGGACTAAACGAGCAGTACTTC. Its protein is CASSSGEGLNEQYF. The rearranged segments are TRBV5-1 and TRBJ2-7; TRBD2 is a possible D gene, resting on 6 matching bases. Taken from cysteine to phenylalanine, the CDR3 has 14 residues. The DNA shown is the 42-base CDR3, in frame from base 1. At the junction V is shortened by 5 bases and J by 5 bases, with 17 bases in between. For CDR1 and CDR2, the germline V gene lists SGHRS and YFSETQ.